A single sample gave rise to the 30 T cell receptor beta chains below, sequenced in a study of blood T cell repertoires in COVID-19. Measured with immunoSEQ multiplex PCR; TCRdb has only the in-frame clones, and not every one. The sample shows about 220,000 clones, about 91% of them seen only once. What was sequenced was PBMCs or T cells enriched from blood (not recorded which). The receptors were gathered from a woman aged 45-59 years with acute COVID-19.

The V and J genes are TRBV15 and TRBJ1-5, with D perhaps TRBD1 (6 bases). The V end was cut by 1 base, the J end by 7 bases, with 11 bases between. The CDR3 sequence is 14 residues long. Germline-derived CDR1 and CDR2 are LNHNV and YYDKDF (reference sequence). The CDR3 DNA is TGTGCCACCAGCAGAGCAGGGGCCAGGCAGCCCCAGCATTTT. It translates to CATSRAGARQPQHF.

V and J are TRBV5-8 and TRBJ2-1; TRBD2 aligns across 11 bases. Germline lookup yields CDR1 SGHTS and CDR2 YDEGEE. The CDR3 has 16 residues. V lost 0 bases and J lost 9; bases outside the gene matches: 8. CDR3 loop: CASSLVLAGGVSEQFF. CDR3 DNA: TGTGCCAGCAGCTTGGTGCTAGCGGGAGGCGTTAGTGAGCAGTTCTTC.

V and J are TRBV2 and TRBJ2-3; TRBD2 aligns across 8 bases. Germline lookup yields CDR1 SNHLY and CDR2 FYNNEI. CDR3 size: 15 residues. V gave up 5 bases and J gave up 3 bases; unmatched junction bases: 7. This CDR3 is CASSSAGVATDTQYF. The CDR3 DNA follows: TGTGCCAGCAGTTCAGCGGGAGTGGCGACAGATACGCAGTATTTT.

The genes are TRBV2 and TRBJ2-5; 10 nucleotides align to TRBD2. The junction had 6 bases not matched to a gene; V was cut back by 6 bases and J by 5 bases. CDR1 and CDR2 from the germline V gene are SNHLY and FYNNEI. This CDR3 spans 14 amino acids. For the CDR3, the DNA is TGTGCCAGCAGCTTTCTAGCGGGAGTGGAGACCCAGTACTTC. Its translation: CASSFLAGVETQYF.

The V and J genes are TRBV27 and TRBJ2-7, with 7 bases matching TRBD2. V dropped 0 bases and J dropped 0; count of bases not matched to a gene: 8. Germline V gene lookup returns CDR1 MNHEY and CDR2 SMNVEV (reference sequence). The CDR3 extends over 17 amino acids. The CDR3 DNA reads TGTGCCAGCAGTTTATCGAGGGAGGGTCTTCGCTCCTACGAGCAGTACTTC. Its protein is CASSLSREGLRSYEQYF.

The chain uses TRBV30 and TRBJ1-3, with a weak D call TRBD1 (5 bases). The V and J ends lost 0 bases and 3 bases respectively, with 18 bases between them. This CDR3 is built from 17 residues. Germline assignment: CDR1 GTSNPN and CDR2 SVGIG (reference sequence). CDR3: CAWSVMFGPGGGNTIYF. CDR3 DNA: TGTGCCTGGAGTGTAATGTTTGGTCCCGGGGGTGGAAACACCATATATTTT.

The rearrangement uses TRBV6-5 and TRBJ1-2, with D perhaps TRBD1 (6 bases). The V and J ends lost 7 bases and 7 bases respectively, with 19 bases between them. Germline lookup yields CDR1 MNHEY and CDR2 SVGAGI. The CDR3 is 14 amino acids. CDR3 amino acids: CASTSRGGRSGYTF. CDR3 nucleotide sequence: TGTGCCAGCACTAGTAGGGGGGGCCGCAGTGGCTACACCTTC.

This clone was found once. The gene calls are TRBV7-6 and TRBJ2-2; D unresolved. The CDR3 length is 14 residues. Trimming shortened V by 2 bases and J by 1 base, and 5 bases separated the two germline ends. Germline-derived CDR1 and CDR2 are SGHVS and FNYEAQ. The CDR3 loop reads CASSLIKNTGELFF. Written as DNA, the CDR3 is TGTGCCAGCAGCTTAATTAAGAACACCGGGGAGCTGTTTTTT. The full variable domain, with the rest looked up from reference TRBV7-6 and TRBJ2-2, is GAGVSQSPRYKVTKRGQDVALRCDPISGHVSLYWYRQALGQGPEFLTYFNYEAQQDKSGLPNDRFSAERPEGSISTLTIQRTEQRDSAMYRCASSLIKNTGELFFGEGSRLTVL.

The chain links TRBV3-1 (or the pseudogene TRBV3-2) to TRBJ2-3, with TRBD2 as a possible D gene (5 bases). The CDR3 is 16 residues long. Germline V gene data show CDR1 as LGHDT and CDR2 as YNNKEL (reference sequence). Trimming left V 1 base short and J 6 bases short, with 17 bases between. This CDR3 is CASSQGGGVVGDTQYF. DNA of the CDR3: TGTGCCAGCAGCCAAGGTGGAGGAGTAGTCGGGGATACGCAGTATTTT.

In this sample, this clone turned up a few times. V and J are TRBV30 and TRBJ2-1, with D possibly matching TRBD2 (6 bases). Trimming pared 1 base from V and 7 bases from J, leaving 8 bases between. There are 12 residues in the CDR3. Germline CDR1 reads GTSNPN; CDR2 reads SVGIG (reference sequence). CDR3 bases: TGTGCCTGGAGTGATCTAGCGAATGAGCAGTTCTTC. Translation gives CAWSDLANEQFF.

This clone was seen only a few times. V and J are TRBV11-2 and TRBJ2-2; 13 bases are shared with TRBD2. V lost 5 bases to trimming and J lost 6 bases; unmatched junction nucleotides: 12. CDR1 and CDR2 from the germline V gene are SGHAT and FQNNGV. This CDR3 comprises 18 residues. The CDR3 nucleotides are TGTGCCAGCAGCCAGAGGACTAGCGGGAGTCCGTGGGCCGGGGAGCTGTTTTTT. It codes for CASSQRTSGSPWAGELFF.

The rearrangement links TRBV19 to TRBJ1-4; 7 bases agree with TRBD1. Trimming removed 5 bases from V and 7 bases from J; junction bases left unmatched: 13. The length of the CDR3 is 16 residues. Germline lookup yields CDR1 LNHDA and CDR2 SQIVND (reference sequence). The CDR3: CASSFNRQGRTEKLFF. CDR3 coding DNA: TGTGCCAGTAGTTTCAACCGACAGGGTCGTACTGAAAAACTGTTTTTT.

The V call is TRBV28, the J call TRBJ2-5; no clear D gene. CDR3 length: 12 amino acids. The ends were cut back, 6 bases at V and 5 bases at J, with 10 bases in the middle. In germline, CDR1 is MDHEN, CDR2 SYDVKM. CDR3: CASRPARETQYF. For the CDR3, the DNA is TGTGCCAGCAGGCCAGCCAGGGAGACCCAGTACTTC. The variable domain in full, with the rest retrieved from reference TRBV28 and TRBJ2-5, is DVKVTQSSRYLVKRTGEKVFLECVQDMDHENMFWYRQDPGLGLRLIYFSYDVKMKEKGDIPEGYSVSREKKERFSLILESASTNQTSMYLCASRPARETQYFGPGTRLLVL.

The V call is TRBV25-1, the J call TRBJ2-7; D possibly corresponds to TRBD1 (6 bases). V lost 2 bases, J lost 6 bases, and 14 bases lay in between. CDR1 is MGHDK, CDR2 SYGVNS, per germline. The CDR3 is 14 residues long. CDR3 in DNA: TGTGCCAGCAGTGAAACAGGGTTTACGGGCGAGCAGTACTTC. This gives the protein CASSETGFTGEQYF.

The CDR3 loop reads CASSSGLAGGAGELFF. Written as DNA, the CDR3 is TGTGCCAGCAGCTCCGGACTAGCGGGAGGAGCCGGGGAGCTGTTTTTT. The chain links TRBV11-2 to TRBJ2-2, with 14 bases fitting TRBD2. The ends lost 4 bases at V and 6 bases at J; junction bases unmatched: 4. The germline V gene has CDR1 SGHAT and CDR2 FQNNGV. This CDR3 has 16 residues.

This chain uses TRBV7-9 with TRBJ1-2; D is unresolved. This CDR3 has 14 residues. V was cut by 5 bases and J by 4 bases, with 14 bases left in between. CDR1 and CDR2 (germline): SEHNR, FQNEAQ (reference sequence). CDR3 DNA: TGTGCCAGCAGCCCAGAACGGGCGGGCTATGGCTACACCTTC. This codes for CASSPERAGYGYTF.

This chain connects TRBV7-2 to TRBJ2-3; 12 nucleotides align to TRBD2. Germline CDR1 SGHTA, CDR2 FQGNSA. The V gene end was trimmed by 3 bases and the J gene end by 0 bases; junction bases not matched to a gene: 4. This CDR3 spans 17 amino acids. The CDR3 coding sequence is TGTGCCAGCAGCTTCGATGGGACTAGCGGGAGCACAGATACGCAGTATTTT. It is translated as CASSFDGTSGSTDTQYF.

The rearrangement links TRBV5-4 to TRBJ2-7; perhaps TRBD1 as D (6 bases). This CDR3 spans 15 amino acids. Between the trimmed V and J ends, which lost 3 bases and 2 bases, there was a span of 15 bases. The germline V gene has CDR1 SGHNT and CDR2 YYREEE (reference sequence). CDR3 sequence: CASSSTPGQTYEQYF. CDR3 sequence (DNA): TGTGCCAGCAGCTCAACCCCGGGACAAACCTACGAGCAGTACTTC.

The chain uses TRBV2 and TRBJ2-2; TRBD2 matches 14 bases. This CDR3 has 16 residues. Per germline, CDR1 SNHLY and CDR2 FYNNEI. Trimming removed 6 bases from V and 6 bases from J; junction bases left unmatched: 6. CDR3 protein: CASRGTSGSSAGELFF. CDR3 coding DNA: TGTGCCAGCAGGGGGACTAGCGGGAGCTCGGCCGGGGAGCTGTTTTTT.

This chain uses TRBV5-6 with TRBJ2-1; maybe TRBD2 (6 bases). V was trimmed by 4 bases and J by 5 bases, leaving 10 bases between them. The CDR3 length is 13 residues. CDR1 is SGHDT, CDR2 YYEEEE, per germline. The CDR3 sequence is CASSPGLNNEQFF. The CDR3 nucleotides read TGTGCCAGCAGCCCGGGACTCAACAATGAGCAGTTCTTC.

The chain joins TRBV5-1 to TRBJ2-3; unclear D gene. Germline assignment: CDR1 SGHRS and CDR2 YFSETQ. The V and J ends lost 0 bases and 4 bases respectively, with 9 bases between them. The CDR3 length is 14 residues. The CDR3 DNA is TGCGCCAGCAGCTTGGCGTCTTCTCCAGATACGCAGTATTTT. Protein product: CASSLASSPDTQYF.

CDR3 bases: TGTGCCACTTTCCAGGGTGAGGACACTGAAGCTTTCTTT. Protein: CATFQGEDTEAFF. V and J are TRBV28 and TRBJ1-1; D possibly corresponds to TRBD1 (5 bases). Deletions cut 10 bases from V and 3 bases from J, with 15 bases between. This CDR3 has 13 amino acids. Germline V lookup: CDR1 MDHEN, CDR2 SYDVKM.

The chain couples TRBV4-1 to TRBJ2-3; TRBD1 is a possible D gene (6 bases). This CDR3 is 15 amino acids long. Between the trimmed V and J ends, which lost 0 bases and 5 bases, there was a span of 12 bases. The germline V gene encodes CDR1 MGHRA and CDR2 YSYEKL. CDR3 DNA: TGCGCCAGCAGCCAAGAAACTTGGGGGCGAGATACGCAGTATTTT. Its protein is CASSQETWGRDTQYF.

The chain employs TRBV15 and TRBJ2-5, with TRBD1 identical over 11 bases. J gave up 14 bases and V 0 bases, and 11 bases lay outside the gene matches. The length of the CDR3 is 15 residues. CDR1 is LNHNV and CDR2 is YYDKDF in the germline V gene (reference sequence). The CDR3 reads CATSREGTGGSNHYF. CDR3 coding DNA: TGTGCCACCAGCAGAGAGGGGACAGGGGGATCTAACCACTACTTC. The full variable domain, with the rest looked up from reference TRBV15 and TRBJ2-5, is DAMVIQNPRYQVTQFGKPVTLSCSQTLNHNVMYWYQQKSSQAPKLLFHYYDKDFNNEADTPDNFQSRRPNTSFCFLDIRSPGLGDTAMYLCATSREGTGGSNHYFGPGTRLLVL.

The chain joins TRBV6-5 to TRBJ2-7; no reliable D call. The CDR3 is 14 amino acids. Germline CDR1 MNHEY, CDR2 SVGAGI. The V and J ends lost 0 bases and 2 bases respectively, with 8 bases between them. CDR3 protein: CASSYSPDTYEQYF. DNA of the CDR3: TGTGCCAGCAGTTACTCTCCAGACACCTACGAGCAGTACTTC.

The chain employs TRBV20-1 and TRBJ1-5, with 9 positions matching TRBD1. Germline CDR1 and CDR2: DFQATT and SNEGSKA (reference sequence). The CDR3 is 16 residues long. V was pared by 3 bases and J by 0 bases, with 6 bases of the junction left unmatched. CDR3 DNA sequence: TGCAGTGCTAGTCAGGGACAGGGCCTTAGCAATCAGCCCCAGCATTTT. As protein: CSASQGQGLSNQPQHF.

The J gene is TRBJ1-2, the V gene TRBV23-1; D unresolved. Being an ORF, TRBV23-1 has a function that is uncertain. The CDR3 covers 15 residues. V lost 0 bases to trimming and J lost 9 bases, with 17 bases between them. Here the CDR3 DNA reads TGCGCCAGCAGTCAATCCCAAGAGAGGAAGAATAGCTACACCTTC. Translated: CASSQSQERKNSYTF.

The V gene is TRBV28, the J gene TRBJ1-5; 8 nucleotides agree with TRBD1. The germline CDR1 and CDR2 sequences are MDHEN and SYDVKM. The V segment lost 3 bases and the J segment 0 bases; nucleotides outside the gene matches: 7. The CDR3 runs 17 residues. The CDR3 reads CASSFRDRTYSNQPQHF. CDR3 nucleotide sequence: TGTGCCAGCAGTTTTAGGGACAGGACTTATAGCAATCAGCCCCAGCATTTT.

The V gene is TRBV7-3, the J gene TRBJ2-1; TRBD2 aligns across 12 bases. Germline CDR1 and CDR2: SGHTA and FQGTGA. The CDR3 length is 19 residues. The J segment lost 5 bases and the V segment lost 3 bases, leaving 14 bases of the junction unmatched. For the CDR3, the DNA is TGTGCCAGCAGCTTTTTGCTAGCGGGAGGGCCCGTGAGGAACAATGAGCAGTTCTTC. This sequence encodes CASSFLLAGGPVRNNEQFF.

This sequence joins TRBV4-1 and TRBJ2-7; perhaps TRBD2 as D (6 bases). The CDR3 contains 15 residues. In germline, CDR1 is MGHRA, CDR2 YSYEKL. V lost 0 bases and J 3 bases, leaving 12 bases between the germline ends. CDR3 nucleotides: TGCGCCAGCAGCCAAGATGAGGGGACTTTCTACGAGCAGTACTTC. This codes for CASSQDEGTFYEQYF.